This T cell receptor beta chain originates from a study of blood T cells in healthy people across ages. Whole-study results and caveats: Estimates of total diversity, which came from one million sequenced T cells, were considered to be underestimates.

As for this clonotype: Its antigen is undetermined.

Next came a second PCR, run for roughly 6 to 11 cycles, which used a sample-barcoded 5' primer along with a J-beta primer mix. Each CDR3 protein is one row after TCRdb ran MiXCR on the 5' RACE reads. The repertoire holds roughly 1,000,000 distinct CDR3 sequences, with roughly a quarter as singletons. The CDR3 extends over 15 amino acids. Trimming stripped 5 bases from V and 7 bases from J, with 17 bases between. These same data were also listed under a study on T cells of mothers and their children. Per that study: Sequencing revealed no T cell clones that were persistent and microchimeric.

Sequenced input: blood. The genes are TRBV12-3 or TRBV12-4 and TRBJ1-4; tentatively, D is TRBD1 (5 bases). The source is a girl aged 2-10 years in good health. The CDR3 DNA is TGTGCCAGCAGTCCAGGGATCGCGGCGGTTGAAAAACTGTTTTTT. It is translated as CASSPGIAAVEKLFF.